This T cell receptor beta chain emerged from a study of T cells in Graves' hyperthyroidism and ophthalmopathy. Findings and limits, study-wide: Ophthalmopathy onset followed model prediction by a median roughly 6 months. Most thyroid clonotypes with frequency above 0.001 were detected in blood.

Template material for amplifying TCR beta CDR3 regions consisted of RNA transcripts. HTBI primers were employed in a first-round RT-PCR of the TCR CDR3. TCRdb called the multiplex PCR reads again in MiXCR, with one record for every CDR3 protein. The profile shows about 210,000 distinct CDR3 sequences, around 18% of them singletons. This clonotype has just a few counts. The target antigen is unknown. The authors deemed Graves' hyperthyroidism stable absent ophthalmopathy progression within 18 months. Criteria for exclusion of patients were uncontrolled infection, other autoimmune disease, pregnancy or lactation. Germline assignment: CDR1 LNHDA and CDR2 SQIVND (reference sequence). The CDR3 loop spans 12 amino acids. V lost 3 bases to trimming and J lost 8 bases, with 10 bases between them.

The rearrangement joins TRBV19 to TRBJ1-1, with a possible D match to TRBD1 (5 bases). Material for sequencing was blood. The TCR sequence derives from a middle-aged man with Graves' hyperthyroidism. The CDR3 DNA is TGTGCCAGTAGTATCGAGGGACGGGAAGCTTTCTTT. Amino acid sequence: CASSIEGREAFF.